The sequence of this TCR beta chain was determined in a study of cytomegalovirus exposure and HLA in healthy donors. Across the whole study: Earlier sequencing of some 180 million T cells yielded 100 million to 140 million unique TCR beta sequences. Study-wide findings and caveats: It was confirmed in vitro that three of the CMV-associated chains were specific for CMV antigens.

Trimming shortened V by 0 bases and J by 6 bases, and 6 bases separated the two germline ends. The CDR3 is 12 residues long. Germline loops: CDR1 LNHNV, CDR2 YYDKDF (reference sequence). The study ran its PCR with 60 Vbeta and 13 Jbeta primers. Data came from immunoSEQ multiplex PCR; TCRdb stores just in-frame clones and leaves some out. The sample records some 170,000 clones, around 75% being singletons. Details on this clone: Its antigen is not known.

The sequence was obtained from a woman aged 50 to 65 in good health and CMV-seropositive. The chain couples TRBV15 to TRBJ2-7; the D is unclear. Sequencing was performed on PBMCs. CDR3 in DNA: TGTGCCACCAGCAGAGACAGGCGCGAGCAGTACTTC. Protein product: CATSRDRREQYF.